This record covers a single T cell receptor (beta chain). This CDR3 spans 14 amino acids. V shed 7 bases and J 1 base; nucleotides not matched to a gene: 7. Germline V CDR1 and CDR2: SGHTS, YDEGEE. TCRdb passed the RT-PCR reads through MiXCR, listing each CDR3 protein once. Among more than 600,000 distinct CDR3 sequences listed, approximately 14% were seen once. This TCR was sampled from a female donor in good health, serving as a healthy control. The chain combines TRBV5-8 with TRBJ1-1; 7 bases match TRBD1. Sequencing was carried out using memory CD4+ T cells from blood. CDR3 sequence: CASQETGRNTEAFF. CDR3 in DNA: TGTGCCAGCCAAGAGACAGGGCGGAACACTGAAGCTTTCTTT. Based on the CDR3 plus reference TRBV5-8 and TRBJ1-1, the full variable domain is EAGVTQSPTHLIKTRGQQATLRCSPISGHTSVYWYQQALGLGLQFLLWYDEGEERNRGNFPPRFSGRQFPNYSSELNVNALELEDSALYLCASQETGRNTEAFFGQGTRLTVV.